The source of this T cell receptor beta chain is a study of blood T cells in healthy people across ages. Overall study results and limits: No conclusive comparison of naive versus antigen-experienced cells was possible with unsorted PBMCs. No one knew whether donors had CMV, which possibly confounded expanded clonotype changes.

Primed by a sample-barcoded 5' primer and a J-beta primer mix, a second PCR proceeded for roughly 7 to 11 cycles. TCRdb analysed the 5' RACE reads with MiXCR anew, one entry per CDR3 protein. The sample shows about 290,000 distinct CDR3 sequences, around 27% of them seen only once. This clonotype was observed a single time. Antigen specificity is unknown. The material sequenced was blood. The clonotype was recovered from a woman in her 70s in good health.

The CDR3 DNA reads TGTGCCAGCTCACCACCGTATAAACGGGACACTGAAGCTTTCTTT. This sequence encodes CASSPPYKRDTEAFF. The rearrangement links TRBV18 to TRBJ1-1; D remains ambiguous. The CDR3 is made up of 15 amino acids. V was clipped by 0 bases and J by 3 bases, with 11 bases between them. From germline, CDR1 is KGHSH and CDR2 LQKENI.